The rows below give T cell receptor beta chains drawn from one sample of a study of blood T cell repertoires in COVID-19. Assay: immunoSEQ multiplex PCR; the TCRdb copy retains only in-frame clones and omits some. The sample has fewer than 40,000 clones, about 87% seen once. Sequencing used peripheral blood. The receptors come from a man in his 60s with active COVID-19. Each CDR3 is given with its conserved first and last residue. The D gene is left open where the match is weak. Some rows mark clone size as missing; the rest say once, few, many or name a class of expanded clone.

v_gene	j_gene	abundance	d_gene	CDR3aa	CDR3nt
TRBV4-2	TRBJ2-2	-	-	CASSLTSGINTGELFF	TGTGCCAGCAGCCTCACCTCCGGGATAAACACCGGGGAGCTGTTTTTT
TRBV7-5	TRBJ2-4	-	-	CARSLWPMRDAKNIQYF	TGTGCCAGAAGCTTATGGCCCATGCGGGATGCCAAAAACATTCAGTACTTC
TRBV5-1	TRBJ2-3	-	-	CASSLAQGSDTQYF	TGCGCCAGCAGCTTGGCACAGGGTTCGGATACGCAGTATTTT
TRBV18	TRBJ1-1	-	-	CASSPMGVGNTEAFF	TGTGCCAGCTCACCAATGGGAGTAGGGAACACTGAAGCTTTCTTT
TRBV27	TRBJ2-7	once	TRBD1	CASSLSRDSSAYEQYF	TGTGCCAGCAGTTTATCTAGGGACAGTAGTGCCTACGAGCAGTACTTC
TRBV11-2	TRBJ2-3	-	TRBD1	CASSFTTGGTDTQYF	TGTGCCAGCAGCTTCACGACAGGGGGAACAGATACGCAGTATTTT
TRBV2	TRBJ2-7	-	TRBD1	CASSEDRGFNEQYF	TGTGCCAGCAGTGAGGACAGGGGGTTCAACGAGCAGTACTTC
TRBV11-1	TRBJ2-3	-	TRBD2	CASSFGTSGRLDTQYF	TGTGCCAGCAGCTTCGGGACTAGCGGGAGGCTAGATACGCAGTATTTT
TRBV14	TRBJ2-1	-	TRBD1	CASSQDGWDRNYNEQFF	TGTGCCAGCAGCCAAGATGGGTGGGACAGAAACTACAATGAGCAGTTCTTC
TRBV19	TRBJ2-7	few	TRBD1	CASSIGGQDYEQYF	TGTGCCAGTAGTATCGGGGGACAGGACTACGAGCAGTACTTC
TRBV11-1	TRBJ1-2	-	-	CASSLDGVGYGYTF	TGTGCCAGCAGCTTAGATGGAGTTGGCTATGGCTACACCTTC
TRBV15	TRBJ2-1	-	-	CATSRARPGSNEQFF	TGTGCCACCAGCAGAGCCCGGCCAGGTTCCAATGAGCAGTTCTTC
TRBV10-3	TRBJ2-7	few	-	CASGTGGQAYEQYF	TGTGCCAGTGGGACGGGGGGACAGGCCTACGAGCAGTACTTC
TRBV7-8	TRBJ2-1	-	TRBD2	CASSLAIAGAKQFF	TGTGCCAGCAGCTTAGCTATAGCGGGAGCCAAGCAGTTCTTC
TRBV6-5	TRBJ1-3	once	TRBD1	CASNPRGTGNTIYF	TGTGCCAGCAACCCCAGGGGGACTGGAAACACCATATATTTT
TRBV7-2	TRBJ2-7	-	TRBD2	CASSSDPGTSGPYEQYF	TGTGCCAGCAGCTCGGACCCCGGGACTAGCGGACCATACGAGCAGTACTTC
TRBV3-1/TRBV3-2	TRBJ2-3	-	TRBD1	CASSHYRQGSGDTQYF	TGTGCCAGCAGCCACTATCGACAGGGGAGTGGAGATACGCAGTATTTT
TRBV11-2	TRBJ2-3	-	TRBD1	CASSTGQGEASDTQYF	TGTGCCAGCAGCACCGGACAGGGAGAGGCATCAGATACGCAGTATTTT
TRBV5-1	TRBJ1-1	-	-	CASSSGQPTGEAFF	TGCGCCAGCAGCTCCGGACAGCCTACCGGTGAAGCTTTCTTT
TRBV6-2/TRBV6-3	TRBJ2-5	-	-	CASSFDSGETQYF	TGTGCCAGCAGTTTCGACAGTGGGGAGACCCAGTACTTC
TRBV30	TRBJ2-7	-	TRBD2	CAWSVYLSGLGKPYEQYF	TGTGCCTGGAGTGTTTATCTGTCAGGACTAGGAAAACCCTACGAGCAGTACTTC
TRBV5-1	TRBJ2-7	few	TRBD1	CASSLTRAGGEQYF	TGCGCCAGCAGCCTAACACGGGCAGGGGGCGAGCAGTACTTC
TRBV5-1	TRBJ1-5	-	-	CASSLSGSGGVGQPQHF	TGCGCCAGCAGCTTGTCGGGTTCGGGGGGAGTGGGCCAGCCCCAGCATTTT
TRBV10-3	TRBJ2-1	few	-	CATTSWGEQFF	TGTGCCACGACTAGTTGGGGTGAGCAGTTCTTC
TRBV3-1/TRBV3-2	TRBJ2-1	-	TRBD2	CASSPGSGIIGEQFF	TGTGCCAGCAGCCCTGGTAGCGGGATTATAGGTGAGCAGTTCTTC
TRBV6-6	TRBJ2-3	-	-	CASRHGLDTQYF	TGTGCCAGCAGGCACGGGTTAGATACGCAGTATTTT
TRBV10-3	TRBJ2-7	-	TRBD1	CAISEASGTGIQGEQYF	TGTGCCATCAGTGAAGCCTCCGGGACAGGAATCCAGGGCGAGCAGTACTTC
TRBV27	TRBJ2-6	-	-	CASSLSYGANVLTF	TGTGCCAGCAGTTTATCCTATGGGGCCAACGTCCTGACTTTC
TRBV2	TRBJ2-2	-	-	CASSDWSKNTGELFF	TGTGCCAGCAGTGATTGGAGTAAGAACACCGGGGAGCTGTTTTTT
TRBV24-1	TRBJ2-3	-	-	CATNPGGTDTQYF	TGTGCCACAAACCCGGGGGGCACAGATACGCAGTATTTT
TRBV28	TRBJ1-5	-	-	CASKAGGNQPQHF	TGTGCCAGCAAGGCAGGTGGGAATCAGCCCCAGCATTTT
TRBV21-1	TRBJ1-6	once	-	CASSPRTGTYNSPLHF	TGTGCCAGCAGCCCCAGGACAGGGACCTATAATTCACCCCTCCACTTT
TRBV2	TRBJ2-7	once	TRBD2	CAGGAGGALEQYF	TGTGCCGGGGGGGCGGGGGGAGCGCTCGAGCAGTACTTC
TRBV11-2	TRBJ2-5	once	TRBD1	CASRIGFTGGGETQYF	TGTGCCAGCAGGATAGGGTTCACAGGGGGCGGGGAGACCCAGTACTTC
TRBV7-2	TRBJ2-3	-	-	CASSQMGPTDTQYF	TGTGCCAGCAGTCAGATGGGCCCCACAGATACGCAGTATTTT
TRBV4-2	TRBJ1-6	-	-	CASSQDLTDYGSPLHF	TGTGCCAGCAGCCAAGATCTCACGGACTACGGATCACCCCTCCACTTT
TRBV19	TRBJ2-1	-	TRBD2	CASSISLAGVYNEQFF	TGTGCCAGTAGTATCTCCCTAGCGGGGGTCTACAATGAGCAGTTCTTC
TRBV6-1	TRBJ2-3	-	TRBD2	CASSALSGRRRPDTQYF	TGTGCCAGCAGTGCCCTCAGCGGGAGGCGCCGACCAGATACGCAGTATTTT
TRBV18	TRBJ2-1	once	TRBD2	CASSPFAASGGPPNEQFF	TGTGCCAGCTCACCCTTCGCGGCTAGCGGGGGGCCCCCCAATGAGCAGTTCTTC
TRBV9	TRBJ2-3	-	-	CASSVASWGGSGTDTQYF	TGTGCCAGCAGCGTAGCTAGCTGGGGGGGCAGTGGCACAGATACGCAGTATTTT
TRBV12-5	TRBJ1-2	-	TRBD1	CASGSPTGNGHTF	TGTGCTAGTGGTTCCCCGACAGGGAATGGCCACACCTTC
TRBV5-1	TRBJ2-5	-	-	CASSIGQQETQYF	TGCGCCAGCAGCATCGGACAGCAAGAGACCCAGTACTTC
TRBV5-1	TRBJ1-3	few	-	CATRESGENTIYF	TGCGCCACCAGGGAGTCCGGTGAAAACACCATATATTTT
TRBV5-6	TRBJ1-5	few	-	CASSLGGGNNQPQHF	TGTGCCAGCAGCTTGGGGGGCGGGAACAATCAGCCCCAGCATTTT
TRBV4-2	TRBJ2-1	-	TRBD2	CASSLGTSENNEQFF	TGTGCCAGCAGCCTCGGGACTAGCGAAAACAATGAGCAGTTCTTC
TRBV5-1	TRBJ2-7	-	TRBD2	CASSLAIRTSGYEQYF	TGCGCCAGCAGCTTGGCCATCCGGACTAGCGGATACGAGCAGTACTTC
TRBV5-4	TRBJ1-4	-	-	CASSLRGATNEKLFF	TGTGCCAGCAGCCTTCGGGGAGCAACTAATGAAAAACTGTTTTTT
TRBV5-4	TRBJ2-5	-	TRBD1	CASSLPGGGETQYF	TGTGCCAGCAGCTTACCAGGGGGTGGTGAGACCCAGTACTTC
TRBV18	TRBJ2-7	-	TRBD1	CASSEGQGVSYEQYF	TGTGCCAGCTCAGAAGGACAGGGTGTGTCCTACGAGCAGTACTTC
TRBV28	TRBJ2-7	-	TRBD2	CASNSGEQAGANEQYF	TGTGCCAGCAATTCAGGCGAACAAGCGGGAGCGAACGAGCAGTACTTC
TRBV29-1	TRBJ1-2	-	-	CSVEDLKYGYTF	TGCAGCGTTGAAGATCTTAAATATGGCTACACCTTC
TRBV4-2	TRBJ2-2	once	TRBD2	CASSQAPGWAGVKDGELFF	TGTGCCAGCAGCCAAGCCCCGGGGTGGGCGGGAGTTAAGGACGGGGAGCTGTTTTTT
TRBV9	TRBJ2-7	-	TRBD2	CASSMGTSSSYEQYF	TGTGCCAGCAGCATGGGGACTAGCTCATCCTACGAGCAGTACTTC
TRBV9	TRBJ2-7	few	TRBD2	CASSGQRGNYEQYF	TGTGCCAGCAGCGGTCAGCGGGGCAACTACGAGCAGTACTTC
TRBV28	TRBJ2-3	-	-	CASRKVRTGGPDTQYF	TGTGCCAGCAGGAAAGTGAGGACGGGGGGCCCAGATACGCAGTATTTT
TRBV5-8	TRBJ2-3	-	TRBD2	CASSDRPSGRTDTQYF	TGTGCCAGCAGCGACCGGCCTAGCGGGAGAACAGATACGCAGTATTTT
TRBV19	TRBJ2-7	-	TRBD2	CASKYSASGTGRYEQYF	TGTGCCAGTAAGTATAGTGCTAGCGGGACGGGACGCTACGAGCAGTACTTC
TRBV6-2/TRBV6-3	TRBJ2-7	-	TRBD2	CASSYSWVAGAGGSYEQYF	TGTGCCAGCAGTTACTCGTGGGTAGCGGGAGCCGGAGGATCCTACGAGCAGTACTTC
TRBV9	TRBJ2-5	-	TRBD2	CASSSGTSGQETQYF	TGTGCCAGCAGCAGTGGGACTAGCGGCCAAGAGACCCAGTACTTC
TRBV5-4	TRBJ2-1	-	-	CASSLDQGMNEQFF	TGTGCCAGCAGCTTGGATCAGGGTATGAATGAGCAGTTCTTC